The TCR beta chain described here comes from a study of Graves' ophthalmopathy and Graves' hyperthyroidism. In the study overall: Peripheral blood samples were taken at initial diagnosis, before any treatment.

CDR3 regions of TCR beta were amplified from RNA transcripts. Second-round multiplex PCR came after first-round RT-PCR with HTBI primers. TCRdb reanalysed the multiplex PCR reads using MiXCR and keeps one entry per CDR3 protein. The repertoire holds 300,000 to 350,000 distinct CDR3 sequences, with roughly 15% as singletons. Whole-study findings and limits: Detected in blood as well were most expanded thyroid clonotypes with frequency above 0.001. The 13-signature model separated ophthalmopathy from stable hyperthyroidism at 85% to 90% sensitivity and around 80% specificity.

In its sample, this clonotype was seen many times. Its target is not known. The CDR3 spans 16 residues. Germline CDR1 is MDHEN and CDR2 is SYDVKM. With 5 bases clipped from V and 1 base from J, the junction kept 8 bases outside the gene matches. Specimen: peripheral blood. The chain links TRBV28 to TRBJ2-5, with TRBD1 matching 9 bases. The receptor was isolated from an adult man with Graves' ophthalmopathy. The CDR3 DNA sequence: TGTGCCAGCAGTACACGGACAGGGGAGATCCAAGAGACCCAGTACTTC. Translating gives CASSTRTGEIQETQYF.